The source of this TCR beta chain is a study of shared clonotypes between healthy human individuals. This clone showed up just a few times. Its antigen is unidentified. Study-wide points: Estimated clonotype richness was generally higher in naive than memory subsets. Relative to their counterparts shared across all four donors, non-shared clonotypes exhibited diminished generation probabilities. Four donors shared approximately 5% of their naive CD4 clonotypes.

The V end lost 6 bases, the J end lost 11 bases, and 19 bases lay between the germline ends. CDR3 length: 14 residues. Looked up from germline, CDR1 is MNHEY and CDR2 is SVGAGI. Per the authors' pipeline: As immunoSEQ supplied junction-only sequences (without quality scores), filtering differed. Assay used: immunoSEQ multiplex PCR; TCRdb lists only in-frame clones, some missing. D and trimming come from the DNA, and the V and J calls and clone size come from that table. The table records hundreds of thousands of clones, about two thirds of them present only once. The sequenced sample consisted of memory CD4+ T cells sorted from blood. Regarding subset: CD45RA-negative fraction. The sequence came from a woman in her 30s in good health. The chain combines TRBV6-5 with TRBJ1-4; no clear D. The CDR3 is CASRPGPPGRKLFF. The CDR3 coding sequence is TGTGCCAGCAGACCCGGGCCCCCCGGTAGGAAACTGTTTTTT.